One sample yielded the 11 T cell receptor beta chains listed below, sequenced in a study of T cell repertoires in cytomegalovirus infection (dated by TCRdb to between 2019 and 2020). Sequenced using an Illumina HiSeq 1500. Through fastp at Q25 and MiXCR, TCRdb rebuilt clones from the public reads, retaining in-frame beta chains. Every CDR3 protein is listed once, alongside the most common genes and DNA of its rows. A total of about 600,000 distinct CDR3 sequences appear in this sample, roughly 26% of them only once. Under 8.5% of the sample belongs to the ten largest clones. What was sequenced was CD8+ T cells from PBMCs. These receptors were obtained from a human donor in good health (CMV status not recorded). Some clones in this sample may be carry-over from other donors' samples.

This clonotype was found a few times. CDR3 loop: CASFKGAKNIQYF. CDR3 sequence (DNA): TGCGCCAGTTTTAAGGGGGCCAAAAACATTCAGTACTTC. This chain connects TRBV10-2 to TRBJ2-4, with D possibly TRBD1 on 5 matching bases. The germline CDR1 and CDR2 sequences are WSHSY and SAAADI. This CDR3 comprises 13 residues. Trimming shortened V by 9 bases and J by 1 base, and 10 bases separated the two germline ends.

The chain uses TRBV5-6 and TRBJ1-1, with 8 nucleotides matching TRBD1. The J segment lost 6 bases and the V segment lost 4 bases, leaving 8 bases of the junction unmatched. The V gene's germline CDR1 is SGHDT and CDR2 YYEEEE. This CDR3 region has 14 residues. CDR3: CASSELTGDPEAFF. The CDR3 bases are TGTGCCAGCAGCGAATTGACAGGGGACCCTGAAGCTTTCTTT.

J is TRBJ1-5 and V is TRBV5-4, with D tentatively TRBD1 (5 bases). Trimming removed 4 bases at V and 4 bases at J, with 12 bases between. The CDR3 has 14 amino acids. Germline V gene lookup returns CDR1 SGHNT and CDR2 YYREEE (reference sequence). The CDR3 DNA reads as TGTGCCAGCAGCGACGGGACCCTGAATCAGCCCCAGCATTTT. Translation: CASSDGTLNQPQHF.

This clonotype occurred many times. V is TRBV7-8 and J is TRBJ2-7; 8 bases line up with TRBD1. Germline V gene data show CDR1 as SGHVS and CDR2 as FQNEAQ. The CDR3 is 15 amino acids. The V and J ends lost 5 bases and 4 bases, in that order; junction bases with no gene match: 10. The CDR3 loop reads CASSPKGTGLYEQYV. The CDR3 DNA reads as TGTGCCAGCAGCCCAAAAGGGACAGGATTATACGAGCAGTACGTC.

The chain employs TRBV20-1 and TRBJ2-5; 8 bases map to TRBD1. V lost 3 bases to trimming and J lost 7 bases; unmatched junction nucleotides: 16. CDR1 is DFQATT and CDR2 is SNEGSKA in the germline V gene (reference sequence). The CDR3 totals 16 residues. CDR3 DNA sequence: TGCAGTGCTAGCCCCGGCAGGGGGCACCCTATCGGGACCCAGTACTTC. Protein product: CSASPGRGHPIGTQYF.

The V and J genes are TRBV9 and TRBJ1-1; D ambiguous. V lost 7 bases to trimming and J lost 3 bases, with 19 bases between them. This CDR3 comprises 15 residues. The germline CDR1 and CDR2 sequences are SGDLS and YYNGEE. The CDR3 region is CASGPRPGAYTEAFF. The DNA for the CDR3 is TGTGCCAGCGGCCCCCGACCGGGCGCCTACACTGAAGCTTTCTTT.

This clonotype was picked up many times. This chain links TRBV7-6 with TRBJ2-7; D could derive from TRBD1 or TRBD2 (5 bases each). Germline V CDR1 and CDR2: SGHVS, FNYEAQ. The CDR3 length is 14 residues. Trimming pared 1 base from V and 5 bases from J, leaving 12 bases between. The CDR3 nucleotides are TGTGCCAGCAGCTTAGGGGGGAATCCCCACGAGCAGTACTTC. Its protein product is CASSLGGNPHEQYF.

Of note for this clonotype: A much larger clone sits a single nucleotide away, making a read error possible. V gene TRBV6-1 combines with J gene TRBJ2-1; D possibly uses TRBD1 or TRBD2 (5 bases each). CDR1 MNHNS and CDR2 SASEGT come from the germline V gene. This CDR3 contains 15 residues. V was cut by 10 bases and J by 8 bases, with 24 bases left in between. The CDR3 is CANILPGPVGDEQFF. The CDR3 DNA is TGTGCCAACATCCTACCGGGACCCGTGGGCGATGAGCAGTTCTTC.

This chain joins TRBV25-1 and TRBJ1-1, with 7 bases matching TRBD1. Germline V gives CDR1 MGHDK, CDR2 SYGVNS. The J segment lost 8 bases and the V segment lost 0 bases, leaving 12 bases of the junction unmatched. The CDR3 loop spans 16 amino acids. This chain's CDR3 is CASSEYFPEKGQEAFF. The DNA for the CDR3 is TGTGCCAGCAGTGAATATTTCCCCGAAAAGGGACAGGAAGCTTTCTTT.

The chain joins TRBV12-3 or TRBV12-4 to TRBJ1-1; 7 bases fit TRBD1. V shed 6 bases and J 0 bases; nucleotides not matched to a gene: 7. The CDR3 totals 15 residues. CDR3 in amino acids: CASRETGIMNTEAFF. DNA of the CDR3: TGTGCCAGCAGGGAGACAGGGATCATGAACACTGAAGCTTTCTTT.

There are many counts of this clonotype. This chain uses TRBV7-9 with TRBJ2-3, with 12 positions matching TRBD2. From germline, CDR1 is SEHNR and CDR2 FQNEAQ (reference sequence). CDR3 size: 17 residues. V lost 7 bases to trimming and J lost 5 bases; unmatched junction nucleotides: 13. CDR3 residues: CASTSSTSGGTRDTQYF. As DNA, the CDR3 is TGTGCCAGCACCTCCTCGACTAGCGGGGGAACTCGAGATACGCAGTATTTT.